The next 15 T cell receptor beta chains were all read from a single sample in a study of T cells after yellow fever vaccination. Via MiXCR, TCRdb re-called the 5' RACE reads, giving one row per CDR3 protein. The sample includes 400,000 or so distinct CDR3 sequences, around a sixth seen only once; the top ten take around 17%. Sample: PBMCs, taken before the yellow fever booster vaccination. These receptors came from a man younger than 35 who received the YFV17D yellow fever vaccine.

This clonotype was picked up a small number of times. J is TRBJ2-2 and V is TRBV11-2; D remains unclear. The CDR3 is 13 residues long. V gave up 7 bases and J gave up 0 bases, with 6 bases separating them. CDR1 is SGHAT and CDR2 is FQNNGV in the germline V gene. The CDR3 spells CASTDTNTGELFF. For the CDR3, the DNA is TGTGCCAGCACCGATACGAACACCGGGGAGCTGTTTTTT. Filled out from reference TRBV11-2 and TRBJ2-2, the complete variable domain reads EAGVAQSPRYKIIEKRQSVAFWCNPISGHATLYWYQQILGQGPKLLIQFQNNGVVDDSQLPKDRFSAERLKGVDSTLKIQPAKLEDSAVYLCASTDTNTGELFFGEGSRLTVL.

There are a few counts of this clonotype. The J gene is TRBJ1-2, the V gene TRBV7-2; 7 nucleotides align to TRBD1. Germline CDR1 SGHTA, CDR2 FQGNSA. Unmatched junction bases numbered 7, after V lost 1 base and J lost 2 bases. The CDR3 is 16 amino acids. CDR3 DNA: TGTGCCAGCAGCTTAGTTGGGCAGGGGGAGAACTATGGCTACACCTTC. As protein: CASSLVGQGENYGYTF.

V gene TRBV19 combines with J gene TRBJ1-2; TRBD1 might be the D (5 bases). The ends were cut back, 2 bases at V and 4 bases at J, with 8 bases in the middle. The CDR3 loop spans 13 amino acids. Germline V CDR1 and CDR2: LNHDA, SQIVND (reference sequence). CDR3 bases: TGTGCCAGTAGTATACCAGGGAGCTATGGCTACACCTTC. Residues: CASSIPGSYGYTF.

The chain joins TRBV5-5 to TRBJ2-5, with TRBD2 identical over 12 bases. The CDR3 runs to 17 residues. Germline CDR1 and CDR2: SGHKS and YYEKEE (reference sequence). Trimming took 2 bases from V and 2 from J; bases not matched to a gene: 7. The CDR3 here is CASSLIPSGGEQETQYF. CDR3 nucleotide sequence: TGTGCCAGCAGCTTAATTCCTAGCGGGGGGGAGCAAGAGACCCAGTACTTC.

This clonotype occurred a few times. The chain has TRBV10-3 and TRBJ2-5; D might be TRBD2 (6 bases). Trimming took off 0 bases at V and 2 bases at J, with 10 bases between the two ends. Germline V lookup: CDR1 ENHRY, CDR2 SYGVKD. The CDR3 length is 15 residues. The CDR3 nucleotides read TGTGCCATCAGTGAGTCGCGGGGCCTTCAAGAGACCCAGTACTTC. Translated: CAISESRGLQETQYF.

This clonotype was picked up a small number of times. CDR3 DNA: TGTGCCAGCAGTTACACCCGGGACAGGGGTGACATTCAGTACTTC. The encoded protein is CASSYTRDRGDIQYF. The chain joins TRBV6-5 to TRBJ2-4; TRBD1 matches at 10 bases. The CDR3 length is 15 residues. Germline-derived CDR1 and CDR2 are MNHEY and SVGAGI. Germline trimming cut 2 bases from V and 8 bases from J; bases unmatched to any gene: 6.

The sample holds many counts of this clonotype. This sequence joins TRBV20-1 and TRBJ2-3, with TRBD1 matching 7 bases. The V segment lost 5 bases and the J segment 6 bases; nucleotides outside the gene matches: 2. The CDR3 has 11 residues. CDR1 and CDR2 (germline): DFQATT, SNEGSKA (reference sequence). DNA for the CDR3: TGCAGTGCTCCCAGGGGGGATACGCAGTATTTT. This gives the protein CSAPRGDTQYF.

The rearrangement joins TRBV7-3 to TRBJ2-7; 11 nucleotides match TRBD1. The CDR3 extends over 15 amino acids. Germline V gives CDR1 SGHTA, CDR2 FQGTGA. V gave up 3 bases and J gave up 6 bases; unmatched junction bases: 7. The CDR3 is CASSFRDRGLSEQYF. Written as DNA, the CDR3 is TGTGCCAGCAGCTTTAGGGACAGGGGGTTAAGCGAGCAGTACTTC.

The table lists this clonotype with a few counts. The chain couples TRBV5-1 to TRBJ1-2; D is unclear. CDR3 length equals 14 residues. Germline CDR1 reads SGHRS; CDR2 reads YFSETQ. With 0 bases removed from V and 4 bases from J, the gap between germline ends came to 10 bases. The CDR3 region has the DNA TGCGCCAGCAGCTTGGACTCACCCCTCTATGGCTACACCTTC. Its translation is CASSLDSPLYGYTF.

This clonotype came up many times. The CDR3 DNA reads as TGTGCCAGCAGATCAACAGAGGCAGATACGCAGTATTTT. Protein: CASRSTEADTQYF. The chain employs TRBV11-2 and TRBJ2-3; D not certain. The V end was cut by 6 bases, the J end by 4 bases, with 11 bases between. Germline V CDR1 and CDR2: SGHAT, FQNNGV. The CDR3 is 13 amino acids.

The table lists this clonotype with a few counts. The chain links TRBV9 to TRBJ2-7; D possibly corresponds to TRBD2 (5 bases). The CDR3 runs 14 residues. Germline values: CDR1 SGDLS, CDR2 YYNGEE. Trimming took 0 bases from V and 6 from J, leaving 13 bases between them. The DNA of the CDR3 is TGTGCCAGCAGCGTAGAATCAACGAGGGCCGAGCAGTACTTC. Translating gives CASSVESTRAEQYF.

This rearrangement joins TRBV12-3 or TRBV12-4 to TRBJ2-7; D perhaps matches TRBD2 (6 bases). Trimming took 6 bases from V and 0 from J, leaving 18 bases between them. The CDR3 is 16 amino acids. In DNA form, the CDR3 reads TGTGCCAGCAGCCTACGGGACGGACTAAGCTCCTACGAGCAGTACTTC. It translates to CASSLRDGLSSYEQYF.

In its sample, this clonotype was seen a few times. The V gene is TRBV6-5, the J gene TRBJ1-6; no firm D call. The V end was cut by 2 bases, the J end by 8 bases, with 4 bases between. The CDR3 is made up of 12 amino acids. The germline gives CDR1 MNHEY, CDR2 SVGAGI. This CDR3 reads CASSYKDSPLHF. The CDR3 bases are TGTGCCAGCAGTTACAAGGATTCACCCCTCCACTTT.

The V call is TRBV6-1, the J call TRBJ1-2; 9 nucleotides agree with TRBD1. Germline V gives CDR1 MNHNS, CDR2 SASEGT. The CDR3 has 13 residues. Germline trimming cut 5 bases from V and 8 bases from J; bases unmatched to any gene: 6. The CDR3 spells CASSKPGQGGYTF. In nucleotides, the CDR3 is TGTGCCAGCAGTAAACCGGGACAGGGAGGCTACACCTTC.

This clonotype has more than one count but fewer than ten. V and J are TRBV12-3 or TRBV12-4 and TRBJ1-1, with D unresolved. This CDR3 contains 13 residues. The V and J ends lost 6 bases and 4 bases respectively, with 12 bases between them. The CDR3 region has the DNA TGTGCCAGCAGCCCGGCCATGGGCACTGAAGCTTTCTTT. It specifies CASSPAMGTEAFF.